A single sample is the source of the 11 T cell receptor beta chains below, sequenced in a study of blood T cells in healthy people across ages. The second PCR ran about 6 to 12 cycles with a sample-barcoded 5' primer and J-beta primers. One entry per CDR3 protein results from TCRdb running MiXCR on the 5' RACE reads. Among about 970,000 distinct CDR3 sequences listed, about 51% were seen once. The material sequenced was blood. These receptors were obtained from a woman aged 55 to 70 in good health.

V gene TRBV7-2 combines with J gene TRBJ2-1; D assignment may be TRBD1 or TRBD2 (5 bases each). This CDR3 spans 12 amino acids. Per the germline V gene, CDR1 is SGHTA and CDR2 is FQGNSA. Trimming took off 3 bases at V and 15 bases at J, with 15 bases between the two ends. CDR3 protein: CASSFRRGDRFF. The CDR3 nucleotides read TGTGCCAGCAGCTTTCGACGGGGCGATAGGTTCTTC.

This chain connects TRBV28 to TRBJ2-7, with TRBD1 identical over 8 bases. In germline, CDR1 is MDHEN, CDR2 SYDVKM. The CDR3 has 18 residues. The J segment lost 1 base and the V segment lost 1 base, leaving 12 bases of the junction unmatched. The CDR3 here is CASSLSYPDRGSSYEQYF. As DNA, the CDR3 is TGTGCCAGCAGTTTATCGTACCCAGACAGGGGCTCTTCCTACGAGCAGTACTTC.

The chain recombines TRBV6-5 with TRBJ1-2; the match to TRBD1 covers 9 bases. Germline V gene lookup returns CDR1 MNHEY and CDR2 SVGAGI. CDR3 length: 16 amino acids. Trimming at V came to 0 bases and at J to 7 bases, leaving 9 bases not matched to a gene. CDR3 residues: CASSYSGTGKQGGYTF. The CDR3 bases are TGTGCCAGCAGTTACTCCGGGACAGGGAAACAAGGTGGCTACACCTTC.

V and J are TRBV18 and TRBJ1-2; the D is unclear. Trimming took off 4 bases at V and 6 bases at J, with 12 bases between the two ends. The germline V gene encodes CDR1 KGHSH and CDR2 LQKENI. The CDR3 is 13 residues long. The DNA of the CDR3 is TGTGCCAGCTCACTTCCGGGATTGAATGGCTACACCTTC. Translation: CASSLPGLNGYTF.

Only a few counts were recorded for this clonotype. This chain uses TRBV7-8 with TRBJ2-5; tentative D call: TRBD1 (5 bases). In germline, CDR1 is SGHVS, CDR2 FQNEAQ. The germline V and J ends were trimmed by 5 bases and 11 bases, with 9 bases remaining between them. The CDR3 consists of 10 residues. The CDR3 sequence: CASSGASQYF. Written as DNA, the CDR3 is TGTGCCAGCAGCGGGGCCAGTCAGTACTTC.

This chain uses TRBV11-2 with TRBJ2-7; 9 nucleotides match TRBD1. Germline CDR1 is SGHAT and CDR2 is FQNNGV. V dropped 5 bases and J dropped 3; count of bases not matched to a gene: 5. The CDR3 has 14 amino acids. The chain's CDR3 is CASSRETGGYEQYF. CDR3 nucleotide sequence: TGTGCCAGCAGCCGTGAGACAGGGGGCTACGAGCAGTACTTC.

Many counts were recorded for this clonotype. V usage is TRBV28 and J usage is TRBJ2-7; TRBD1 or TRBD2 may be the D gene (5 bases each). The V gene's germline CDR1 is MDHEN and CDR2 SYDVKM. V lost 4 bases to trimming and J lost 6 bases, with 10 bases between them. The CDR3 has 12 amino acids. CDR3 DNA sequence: TGTGCCAGCAGTTGGGGGAAGAGCGAGCAGTACTTC. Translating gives CASSWGKSEQYF.

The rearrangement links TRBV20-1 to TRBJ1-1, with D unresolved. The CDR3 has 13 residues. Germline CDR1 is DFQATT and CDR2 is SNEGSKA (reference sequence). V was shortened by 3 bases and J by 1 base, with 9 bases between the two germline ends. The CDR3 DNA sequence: TGCAGTGCTAGGCTTCGATCGAACACTGAAGCTTTCTTT. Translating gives CSARLRSNTEAFF.

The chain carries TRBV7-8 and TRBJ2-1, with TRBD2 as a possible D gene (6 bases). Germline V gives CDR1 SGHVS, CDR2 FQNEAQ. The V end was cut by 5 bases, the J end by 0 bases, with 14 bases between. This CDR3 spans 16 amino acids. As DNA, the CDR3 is TGTGCCAGCAGCCTCACAGGAGGGAGCTCCTACAATGAGCAGTTCTTC. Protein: CASSLTGGSSYNEQFF. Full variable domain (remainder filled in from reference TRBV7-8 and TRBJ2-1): GAGVSQSPRYKVAKRGQDVALRCDPISGHVSLFWYQQALGQGPEFLTYFQNEAQLDKSGLPSDRFFAERPEGSVSTLKIQRTQQEDSAVYLCASSLTGGSSYNEQFFGPGTRLTVL.

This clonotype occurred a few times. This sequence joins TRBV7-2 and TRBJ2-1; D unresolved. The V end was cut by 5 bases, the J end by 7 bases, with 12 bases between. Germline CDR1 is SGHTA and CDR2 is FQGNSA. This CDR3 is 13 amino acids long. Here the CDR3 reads CASSLPRSNEQFF. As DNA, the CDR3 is TGTGCCAGCAGCCTACCGCGGTCAAATGAGCAGTTCTTC.

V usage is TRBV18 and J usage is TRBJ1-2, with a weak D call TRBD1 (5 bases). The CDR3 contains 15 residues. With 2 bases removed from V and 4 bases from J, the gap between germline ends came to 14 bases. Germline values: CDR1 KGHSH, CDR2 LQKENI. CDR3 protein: CASSPVKTASYGYTF. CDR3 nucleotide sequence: TGTGCCAGCTCACCAGTCAAGACAGCGTCCTATGGCTACACCTTC.